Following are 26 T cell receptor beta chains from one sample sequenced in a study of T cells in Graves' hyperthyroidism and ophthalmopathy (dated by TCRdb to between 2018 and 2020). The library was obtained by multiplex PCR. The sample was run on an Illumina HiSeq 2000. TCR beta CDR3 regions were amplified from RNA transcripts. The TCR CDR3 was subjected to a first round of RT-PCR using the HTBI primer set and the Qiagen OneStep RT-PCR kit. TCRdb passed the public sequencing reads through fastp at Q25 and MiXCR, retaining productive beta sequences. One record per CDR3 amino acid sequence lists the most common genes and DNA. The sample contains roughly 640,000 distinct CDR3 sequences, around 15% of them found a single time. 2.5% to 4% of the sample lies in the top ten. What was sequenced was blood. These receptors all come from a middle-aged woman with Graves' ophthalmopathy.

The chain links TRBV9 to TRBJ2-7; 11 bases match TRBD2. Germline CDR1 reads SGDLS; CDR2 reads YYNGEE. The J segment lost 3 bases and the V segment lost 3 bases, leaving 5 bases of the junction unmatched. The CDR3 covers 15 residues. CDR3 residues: CASSAGLAGIYEQYF. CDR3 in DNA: TGTGCCAGCAGCGCCGGACTAGCGGGTATCTACGAGCAGTACTTC. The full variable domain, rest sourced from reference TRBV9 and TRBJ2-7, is DSGVTQTPKHLITATGQRVTLRCSPRSGDLSVYWYQQSLDQGLQFLIQYYNGEERAKGNILERFSAQQFPDLHSELNLSSLELGDSALYFCASSAGLAGIYEQYFGPGTRLTVT.

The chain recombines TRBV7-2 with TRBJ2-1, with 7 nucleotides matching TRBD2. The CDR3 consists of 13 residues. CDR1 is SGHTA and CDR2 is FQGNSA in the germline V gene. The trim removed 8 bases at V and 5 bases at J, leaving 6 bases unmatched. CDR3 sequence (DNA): TGTGCCAGCGGCTCCGGGAGGAACAATGAGCAGTTCTTC. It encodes CASGSGRNNEQFF.

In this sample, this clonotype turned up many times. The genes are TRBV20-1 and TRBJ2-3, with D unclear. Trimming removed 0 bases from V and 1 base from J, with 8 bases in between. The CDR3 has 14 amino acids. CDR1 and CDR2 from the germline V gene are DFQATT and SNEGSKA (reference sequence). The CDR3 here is CSARDETRTDTQYF. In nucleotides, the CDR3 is TGCAGTGCTAGAGATGAGACTCGCACAGATACGCAGTATTTT.

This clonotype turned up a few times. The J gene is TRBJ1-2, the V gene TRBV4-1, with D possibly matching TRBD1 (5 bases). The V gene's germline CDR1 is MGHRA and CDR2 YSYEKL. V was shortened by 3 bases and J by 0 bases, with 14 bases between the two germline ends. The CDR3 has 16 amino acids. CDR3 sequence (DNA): TGCGCCAGCAGCCAGGTCACCGGGGCTACTAACTATGGCTACACCTTC. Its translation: CASSQVTGATNYGYTF.

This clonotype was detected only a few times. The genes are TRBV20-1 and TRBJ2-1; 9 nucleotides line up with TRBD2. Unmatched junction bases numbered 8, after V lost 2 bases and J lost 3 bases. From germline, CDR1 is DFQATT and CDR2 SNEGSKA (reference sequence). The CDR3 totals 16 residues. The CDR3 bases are TGCAGTGCTAGACCCGGGGGACTAGCAGACTACAATGAGCAGTTCTTC. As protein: CSARPGGLADYNEQFF.

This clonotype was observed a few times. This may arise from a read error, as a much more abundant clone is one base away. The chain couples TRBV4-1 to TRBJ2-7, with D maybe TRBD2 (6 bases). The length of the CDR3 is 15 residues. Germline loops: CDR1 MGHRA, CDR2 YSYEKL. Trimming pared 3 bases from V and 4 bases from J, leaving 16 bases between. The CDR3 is CASSQDGGRGYEQYF. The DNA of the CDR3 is TGCGCCAGCAGCCAGGACGGAGGGAGAGGGTACGAGCAGTACTTC.

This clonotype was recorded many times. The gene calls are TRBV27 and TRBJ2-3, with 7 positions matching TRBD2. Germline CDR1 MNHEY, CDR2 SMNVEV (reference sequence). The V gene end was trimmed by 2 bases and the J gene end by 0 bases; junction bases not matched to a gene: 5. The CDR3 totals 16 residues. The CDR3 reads CASSLGDSGSTDTQYF. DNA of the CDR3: TGTGCCAGCAGTTTAGGTGATAGCGGGAGCACAGATACGCAGTATTTT.

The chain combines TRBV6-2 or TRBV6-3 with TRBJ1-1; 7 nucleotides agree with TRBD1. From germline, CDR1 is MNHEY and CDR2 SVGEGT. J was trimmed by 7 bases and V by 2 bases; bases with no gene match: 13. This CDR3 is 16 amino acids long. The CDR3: CASSYGDSLVTGEAFF. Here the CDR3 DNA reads TGTGCCAGCAGTTACGGGGACAGTCTGGTCACCGGTGAAGCTTTCTTT.

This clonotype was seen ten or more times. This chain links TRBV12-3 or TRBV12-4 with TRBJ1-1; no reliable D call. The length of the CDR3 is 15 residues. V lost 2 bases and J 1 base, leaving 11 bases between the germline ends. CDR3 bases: TGTGCCAGCAGTTTAATGGACGGAGAGAACACTGAAGCTTTCTTT. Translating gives CASSLMDGENTEAFF.

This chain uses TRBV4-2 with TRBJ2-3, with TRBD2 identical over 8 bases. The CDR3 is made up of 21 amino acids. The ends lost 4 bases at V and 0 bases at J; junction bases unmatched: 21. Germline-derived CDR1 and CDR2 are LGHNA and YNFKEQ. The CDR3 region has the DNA TGTGCCAGCAGCCGCGACGGGGCGGGGGGCCGAGGGAGGCAAAGCACAGATACGCAGTATTTT. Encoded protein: CASSRDGAGGRGRQSTDTQYF.

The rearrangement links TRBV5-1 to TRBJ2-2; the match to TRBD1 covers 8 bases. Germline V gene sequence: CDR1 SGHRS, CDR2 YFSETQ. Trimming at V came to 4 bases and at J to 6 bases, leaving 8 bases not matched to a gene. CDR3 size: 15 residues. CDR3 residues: CASSTPTGEAGELFF. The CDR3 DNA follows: TGCGCCAGCAGCACTCCGACAGGGGAGGCCGGGGAGCTGTTTTTT.

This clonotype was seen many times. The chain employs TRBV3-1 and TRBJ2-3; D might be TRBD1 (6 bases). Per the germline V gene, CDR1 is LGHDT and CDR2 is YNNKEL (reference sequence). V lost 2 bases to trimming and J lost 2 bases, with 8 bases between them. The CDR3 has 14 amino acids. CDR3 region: CASSQPGDTDTQYF. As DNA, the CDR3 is TGTGCCAGCAGCCAACCAGGGGACACAGATACGCAGTATTTT.

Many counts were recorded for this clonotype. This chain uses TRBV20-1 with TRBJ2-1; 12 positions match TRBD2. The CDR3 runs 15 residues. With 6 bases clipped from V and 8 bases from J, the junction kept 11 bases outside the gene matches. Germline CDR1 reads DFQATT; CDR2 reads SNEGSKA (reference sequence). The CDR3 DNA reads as TGCAGTGCCTCACTAGCGGGGGGACCGGGTGATGAGCAGTTCTTC. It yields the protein CSASLAGGPGDEQFF.

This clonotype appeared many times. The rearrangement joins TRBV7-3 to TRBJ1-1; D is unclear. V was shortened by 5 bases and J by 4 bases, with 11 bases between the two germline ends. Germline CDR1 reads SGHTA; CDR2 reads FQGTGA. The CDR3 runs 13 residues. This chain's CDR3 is CASSQGWGTEAFF. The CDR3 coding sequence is TGTGCCAGCAGCCAAGGTTGGGGCACTGAAGCTTTCTTT.

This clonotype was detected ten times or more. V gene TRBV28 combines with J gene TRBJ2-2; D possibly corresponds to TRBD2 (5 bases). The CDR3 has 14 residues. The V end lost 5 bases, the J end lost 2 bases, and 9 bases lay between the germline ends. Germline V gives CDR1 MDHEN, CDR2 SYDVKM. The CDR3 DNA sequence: TGTGCCAGCAGTCAGAGCGGAAACACCGGGGAGCTGTTTTTT. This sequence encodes CASSQSGNTGELFF.

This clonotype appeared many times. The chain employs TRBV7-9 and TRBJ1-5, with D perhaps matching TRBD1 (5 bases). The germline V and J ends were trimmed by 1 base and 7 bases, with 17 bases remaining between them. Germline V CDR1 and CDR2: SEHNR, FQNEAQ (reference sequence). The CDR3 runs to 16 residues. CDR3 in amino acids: CASSLDGKGLTQPQHF. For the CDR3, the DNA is TGTGCCAGCAGCTTAGATGGAAAGGGGTTGACGCAGCCCCAGCATTTT.

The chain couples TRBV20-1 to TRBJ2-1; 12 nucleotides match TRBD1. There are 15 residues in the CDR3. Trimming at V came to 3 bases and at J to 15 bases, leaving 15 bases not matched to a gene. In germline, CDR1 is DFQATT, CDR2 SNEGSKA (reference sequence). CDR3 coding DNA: TGCAGTGCTAGTCCCCGGGACAGGGGGCCCGATGTTCTGTTCTTC. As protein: CSASPRDRGPDVLFF.

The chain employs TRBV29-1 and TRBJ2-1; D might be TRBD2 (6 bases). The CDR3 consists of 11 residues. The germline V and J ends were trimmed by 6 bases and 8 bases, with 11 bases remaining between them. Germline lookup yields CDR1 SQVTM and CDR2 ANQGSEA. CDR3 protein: CSVALAYEQFF. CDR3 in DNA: TGCAGCGTGGCACTAGCCTATGAGCAGTTCTTC.

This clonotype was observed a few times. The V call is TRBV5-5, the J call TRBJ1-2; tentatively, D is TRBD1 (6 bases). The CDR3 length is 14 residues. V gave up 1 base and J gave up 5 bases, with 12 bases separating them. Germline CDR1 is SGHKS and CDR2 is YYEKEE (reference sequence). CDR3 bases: TGTGCCAGCAGCTTGAACAGGGCGGAGTATGGCTACACCTTC. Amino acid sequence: CASSLNRAEYGYTF.

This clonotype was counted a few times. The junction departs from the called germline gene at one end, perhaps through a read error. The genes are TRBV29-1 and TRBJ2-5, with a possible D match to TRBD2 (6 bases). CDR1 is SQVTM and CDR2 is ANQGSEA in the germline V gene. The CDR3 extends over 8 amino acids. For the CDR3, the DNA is TGCAGCGTCCGGGAGAGGAACTTC. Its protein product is CSVRERNF.

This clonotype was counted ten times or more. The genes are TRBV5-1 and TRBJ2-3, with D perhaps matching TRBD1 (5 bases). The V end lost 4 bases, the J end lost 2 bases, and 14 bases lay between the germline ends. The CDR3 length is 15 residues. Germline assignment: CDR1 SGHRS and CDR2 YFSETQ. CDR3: CASSPTGPYTDTQYF. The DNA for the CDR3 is TGCGCCAGCAGCCCCACAGGACCCTACACAGATACGCAGTATTTT. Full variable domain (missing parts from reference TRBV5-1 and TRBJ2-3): KAGVTQTPRYLIKTRGQQVTLSCSPISGHRSVSWYQQTPGQGLQFLFEYFSETQRNKGNFPGRFSGRQFSNSRSEMNVSTLELGDSALYLCASSPTGPYTDTQYFGPGTRLTVL.

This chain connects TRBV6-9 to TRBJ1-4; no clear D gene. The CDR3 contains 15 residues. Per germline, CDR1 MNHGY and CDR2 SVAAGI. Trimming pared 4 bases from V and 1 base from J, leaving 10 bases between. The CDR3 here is CASSSAEGTNEKLFF. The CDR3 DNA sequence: TGTGCCAGCAGTTCCGCAGAAGGAACTAATGAAAAACTGTTTTTT.

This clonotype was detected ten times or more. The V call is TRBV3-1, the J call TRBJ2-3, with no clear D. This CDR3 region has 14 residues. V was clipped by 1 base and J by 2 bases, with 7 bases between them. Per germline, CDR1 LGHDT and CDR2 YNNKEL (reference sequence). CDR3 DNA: TGTGCCAGCAGCCAAGCGGGCCCCACAGATACGCAGTATTTT. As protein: CASSQAGPTDTQYF.

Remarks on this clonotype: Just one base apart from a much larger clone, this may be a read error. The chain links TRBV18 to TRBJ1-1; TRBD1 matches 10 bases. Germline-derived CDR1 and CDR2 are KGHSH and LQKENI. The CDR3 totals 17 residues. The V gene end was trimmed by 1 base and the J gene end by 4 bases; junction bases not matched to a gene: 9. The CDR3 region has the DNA TGTGCCAGCTCACCACGGCTAGGACAGGGGGTTAGCACTGAAGCTTTCTTT. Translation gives CASSPRLGQGVSTEAFF.

The CDR3 is CSVFGGGTGRYEQYF. As DNA, the CDR3 is TGCAGCGTTTTTGGAGGGGGGACGGGGCGCTACGAGCAGTACTTC. V usage is TRBV29-1 and J usage is TRBJ2-7; either TRBD1 or TRBD2 may supply D (6 bases each). The CDR3 contains 15 residues. Looked up from germline, CDR1 is SQVTM and CDR2 is ANQGSEA. Trimming removed 5 bases at V and 3 bases at J, with 20 bases between.

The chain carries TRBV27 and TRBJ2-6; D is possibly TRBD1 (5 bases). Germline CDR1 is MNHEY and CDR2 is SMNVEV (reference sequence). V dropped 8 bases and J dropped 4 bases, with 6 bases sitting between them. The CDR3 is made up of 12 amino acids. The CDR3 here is CASRQGANVLTF. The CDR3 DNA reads TGTGCCAGCCGACAGGGGGCCAACGTCCTGACTTTC.